The 15 T cell receptor beta chains listed next were all sequenced from one sample in a study of blood T cells in healthy people across ages. Combining a sample-barcoded 5' primer with a J-beta primer mix, a second PCR ran for about 6 to 11 cycles. Each CDR3 protein is one row after TCRdb ran MiXCR on the 5' RACE reads. The sample has around 1.5 million distinct CDR3 sequences; almost 35% are singletons. Material: blood. Source of these receptors: a woman younger than 45 in good health.

Many counts were recorded for this clonotype. J is TRBJ2-1 and V is TRBV21-1. TRBV21-1 is reported as a pseudogene. This CDR3 is built from 12 residues. CDR3 protein: CASSKASSEQFF. CDR3 coding DNA: TGTGCCAGCAGCAAAGCTTCCAGTGAGCAGTTCTTC.

This clonotype occurred a few times. The chain carries TRBV10-3 and TRBJ1-1; maybe TRBD1 (6 bases). With 3 bases removed from V and 1 base from J, the gap between germline ends came to 9 bases. The CDR3 contains 14 residues. CDR1 is ENHRY, CDR2 SYGVKD, per germline. CDR3 DNA: TGTGCCATCAGTGACTCGGGACAGAACACTGAAGCTTTCTTT. Its translation: CAISDSGQNTEAFF.

The gene calls are TRBV27 and TRBJ2-1; the match to TRBD2 covers 11 bases. This CDR3 comprises 14 residues. V shed 6 bases and J 9 bases; nucleotides not matched to a gene: 7. Germline V CDR1 and CDR2: MNHEY, SMNVEV (reference sequence). The CDR3 DNA reads TGTGCCAGCAGGCCCGGACTAGCGGGTTTTGAGCAGTTCTTC. Its translation is CASRPGLAGFEQFF.

The rearrangement links TRBV5-1 to TRBJ1-2; D is perhaps TRBD1 (5 bases). The CDR3 runs 13 residues. V was clipped by 2 bases and J by 6 bases, with 11 bases between them. Germline V CDR1 and CDR2: SGHRS, YFSETQ. The CDR3 sequence: CASSFQGGDGYTF. CDR3 nucleotide sequence: TGCGCCAGCAGCTTCCAGGGAGGGGATGGCTACACCTTC.

This clonotype has only a few counts. The chain employs TRBV20-1 and TRBJ2-1; D tentatively fits TRBD1 or TRBD2 (5 bases each). Germline V CDR1 and CDR2: DFQATT, SNEGSKA (reference sequence). The CDR3 consists of 16 residues. The V end was cut by 1 base, the J end by 1 base, with 14 bases between. CDR3 DNA sequence: TGCAGTGCTAGAGTCCGGGGCACCAAGTCCTACAATGAGCAGTTCTTC. This codes for CSARVRGTKSYNEQFF.

The chain carries TRBV7-9 and TRBJ1-5, with D perhaps matching TRBD1 (6 bases). Germline assignment: CDR1 SEHNR and CDR2 FQNEAQ (reference sequence). Trimming stripped 5 bases from V and 0 bases from J, with 11 bases between. The length of the CDR3 is 15 residues. The CDR3 loop reads CASSRGQNSNQPQHF. DNA of the CDR3: TGTGCCAGCAGCAGAGGACAGAATAGCAATCAGCCCCAGCATTTT.

This clonotype was detected a few times. The chain joins TRBV25-1 to TRBJ2-1; 7 bases agree with TRBD1. Germline V gene lookup returns CDR1 MGHDK and CDR2 SYGVNS. The trim removed 4 bases at V and 7 bases at J, leaving 16 bases unmatched. The CDR3 sequence is 17 residues long. DNA for the CDR3: TGTGCCAGCAGTGGAAGAAGACAGGGTAATTATTATAATGAGCAGTTCTTC. It yields the protein CASSGRRQGNYYNEQFF. The variable domain in full, completed from reference TRBV25-1 and TRBJ2-1, reads EADIYQTPRYLVIGTGKKITLECSQTMGHDKMYWYQQDPGMELHLIHYSYGVNSTEKGDLSSESTVSRIRTEHFPLTLESARPSHTSQYLCASSGRRQGNYYNEQFFGPGTRLTVL.

This clonotype was seen at least ten times. The V call is TRBV27, the J call TRBJ2-7; 8 nucleotides match TRBD1. Trimming at V came to 4 bases and at J to 4 bases, leaving 9 bases not matched to a gene. The CDR3 spans 15 residues. CDR1 and CDR2 from the germline V gene are MNHEY and SMNVEV (reference sequence). Written as DNA, the CDR3 is TGTGCCAGCAGTTCCCCCGGGACAGGAAGTTACGAGCAGTACTTC. Its protein is CASSSPGTGSYEQYF.

Points on this clonotype: A much more abundant neighbour one base away suggests this may be a read error. The chain combines TRBV5-6 with TRBJ2-7, with 8 bases that match TRBD1. Trimming removed 2 bases from V and 5 bases from J; junction bases left unmatched: 12. CDR3 size: 16 residues. Germline lookup yields CDR1 SGHDT and CDR2 YYEEEE. The DNA of the CDR3 is TGTGCCAGCAGCTTCAGGGCCGGACAGGGCGGCAACGAGCAGTACTTC. Translation gives CASSFRAGQGGNEQYF.

This chain links TRBV27 with TRBJ2-7; the D gene could be TRBD1 or TRBD2 (5 bases each). The CDR3 length is 14 residues. Per germline, CDR1 MNHEY and CDR2 SMNVEV (reference sequence). Trimming shortened V by 5 bases and J by 0 bases, and 11 bases separated the two germline ends. The CDR3 bases are TGTGCCAGCAGTCCCGGGGCCTACTCCTACGAGCAGTACTTC. This gives the protein CASSPGAYSYEQYF.

This clonotype was detected a few times. This chain links TRBV7-3 with TRBJ1-2, with a weak D call TRBD1 (5 bases). Trimming shortened V by 0 bases and J by 3 bases, and 11 bases separated the two germline ends. Germline V gene sequence: CDR1 SGHTA, CDR2 FQGTGA. The CDR3 length is 15 residues. The CDR3 nucleotides are TGTGCCAGCAGCTTAACGGGCGGGGCAGACTATGGCTACACCTTC. The encoded protein is CASSLTGGADYGYTF.

This clonotype has just one count. The rearrangement joins TRBV6-6 to TRBJ1-1; 7 bases line up with TRBD1. Germline V gives CDR1 MNHNY, CDR2 SVGAGI (reference sequence). The CDR3 extends over 15 amino acids. J lost 1 base, V lost 3 bases, and 5 bases had no gene match. CDR3 protein: CASSYQGGRNTEAFF. DNA of the CDR3: TGTGCCAGCAGTTATCAGGGGGGAAGGAACACTGAAGCTTTCTTT.

The table lists this clonotype with a few counts. The V gene is TRBV20-1, the J gene TRBJ2-7; 9 nucleotides align to TRBD2. Germline V gene data show CDR1 as DFQATT and CDR2 as SNEGSKA (reference sequence). The CDR3 extends over 15 amino acids. With 0 bases clipped from V and 3 bases from J, the junction kept 6 bases outside the gene matches. The CDR3 here is CSARETSGTYYEQYF. The CDR3 coding sequence is TGCAGTGCTAGAGAGACTAGCGGCACTTACTACGAGCAGTACTTC.

V gene TRBV29-1 combines with J gene TRBJ2-5; TRBD2 agrees at 13 bases. Germline V lookup: CDR1 SQVTM, CDR2 ANQGSEA. This CDR3 spans 14 amino acids. Trimming at V came to 4 bases and at J to 4 bases, leaving 3 bases not matched to a gene. The CDR3 spells CSVGGLAGRETQYF. The CDR3 bases are TGCAGCGTTGGGGGACTAGCGGGAAGAGAGACCCAGTACTTC.

This clonotype was recorded many times. This chain uses TRBV29-1 with TRBJ2-2; D is undetermined. The CDR3 covers 11 residues. V was pared by 5 bases and J by 10 bases, with 11 bases between. Germline CDR1 is SQVTM and CDR2 is ANQGSEA. DNA for the CDR3: TGCAGCGTTAAGCGTAGAGAGGAGCTGTTTTTT. It codes for CSVKRREELFF.